This paragraph covers one TCR beta chain sequence. Its cognate antigen has yet to be identified. No base quality values were provided; no much bigger clone lies one nucleotide off. This sample is part of a study of shared clonotypes between healthy human individuals (dated by TCRdb to the early 2020s). Broadly, across the study: The cohort included a few men and two women between 18 and 49 years of age. Per donor, three plates each were used for CD4 naive and CD4 memory, two for CD8 naive, and one for CD8 memory. Blood TCR repertoires of five healthy adults were deeply sequenced to estimate repertoire size and the extent of clonotype sharing between individuals. Libraries were prepared and TCR repertoires were sequenced by different laboratories using diverse techniques, in order to increase sequencing depth and limit assay-specific biases. Between about 0.9 and 8.9 billion PBMCs per donor were obtained by leukapheresis.

The CDR3 runs 16 amino acids, cysteine and phenylalanine included. Here the CDR3 DNA is all that survives: 48 bases in frame from base 1. CDR1 is given as LNHDA and CDR2 as SQIVND, both from the germline V gene (reference sequence). Relative to germline, V is missing 5 bases and J is missing 2 bases, with 7 bases of the junction outside any gene match. The donors were healthy, HIV-negative adults who had no recently reported acute infections or vaccinations. All donors were Caucasian adults living in Nashville, Tennessee, USA. CD8 memory samples consisted of magnetically selected CD45RO+ cells combined with CCR7-negative CD45RA+ effector memory (TemRA) cells. After blood collection by leukapheresis, PBMCs were isolated using Ficoll-Histopaque density gradient centrifugation and then cryopreserved in the vapor phase of liquid nitrogen. Purity and quantity of every magnetically sorted T cell population were checked by analytical flow cytometry. From each sorted fraction, genomic DNA was isolated and quantified by UV absorbance on a Nanodrop 2000c.

Using the deep immunoSEQ assay, TCR CDR3 regions were amplified from genomic DNA by multiplex PCR. Genomic DNA extracted from each cell subset was distributed evenly over all wells of several immunoSEQ 96-well plates, and each plate served as one replicate. For sorted subsets, 200 to 250 ng genomic DNA, equal to about 30,000 T cell genomes, was loaded into each replicate PCR. The purified libraries were quantified using a Qubit 3.0 fluorometer, sized with a Bioanalyzer 2100, and then quantified again using the KAPA Library Quantification kit. Every immunoSEQ 96-well plate was sequenced on a dedicated single-read 150-cycle Illumina NextSeq 550 flow cell. On the authors' methods: Because the immunoSEQ output included only junctional sequences and no quality scores, the filtering could not be the same as the filtering used for full-length reads. To assign V/J genes and CDR3, sequences were annotated using PyIR, a Python wrapper for IgBLAST v1.9, with IMGT germline references. Reads with weak V/J assignments (E-value above 1e-6), missing CDR3, stop codons, out-of-frame junctions, or ambiguous translated residues were removed. V3J clonotypes were defined by identical inferred V gene, J gene, and CDR3 amino acid sequence. To compute the percentage overlap between repertoires, the number of shared unique clonotypes was divided by the size of the smaller repertoire. Three approaches were used to assess repertoire richness: RTK rarefaction, the Chao1 estimator, and Recon v2.1 estimates of unobserved clonotypes. Generation probabilities for all TCRbeta clonotypes obtained by the gDNA method from a few donors were computed using OLGA. Entries here come from immuneACCESS through TCRdb and include only in-frame sequences with V and J called. Some clones fail to appear in such tables; in the studies checked, an unresolved V gene covers under half of the shortfall, and the cause of the remainder is unknown. The V and J calls and clone size come from that table; D and trimming were worked out from the DNA. The sample contains under 150,000 clones, about 70% of them found a single time. The ten top clones hold approximately 23% of the sample.

What the authors observed across the whole study: Estimated clonotype richness was generally larger for naive than for memory subsets. Pairwise subsampling led to the expectation that sequencing depth would affect the degree of clonotype sharing among donors. Sharing across a few donors was observed for around 5% of naive CD4, over 3% of naive CD8, about 2.3% of memory CD4, and about 0.38% of memory CD8 clonotypes. Compared with non-shared clonotypes, clonotypes shared by all four sorted-subset donors had higher generation probabilities. The genetic and exposure-history diversity represented was limited by the small number of donors. Sampling was limited to blood, and TCR repertoires in tissue likely differ from TCR repertoires in blood. Rarefaction of sorted-subset datasets indicated incomplete sequencing despite the large sequencing depth.

The sequencing input was memory CD8+ T cells sorted from blood. The sample's cell subset or site label, in plain terms: CD45RO+ cells pooled with CCR7-negative TemRA cells. Recombination linked TRBV19 to TRBJ2-7, and 12 junction bases match TRBD1. The TCR originated in a woman aged 30 to 39 in good health. In nucleotide form, the sequence is TGTGCCAGTAGTGAGGGACAGGGGGCGAGAACCTACGAGCAGTACTTC. The encoded protein is CASSEGQGARTYEQYF.